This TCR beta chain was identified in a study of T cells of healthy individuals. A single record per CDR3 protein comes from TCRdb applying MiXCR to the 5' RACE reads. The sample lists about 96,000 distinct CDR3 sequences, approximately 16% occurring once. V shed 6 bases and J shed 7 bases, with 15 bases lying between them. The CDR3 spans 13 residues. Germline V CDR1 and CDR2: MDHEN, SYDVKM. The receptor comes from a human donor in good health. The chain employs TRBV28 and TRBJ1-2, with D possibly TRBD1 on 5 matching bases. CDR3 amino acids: CASSSRGRGGYTF. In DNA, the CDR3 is TGTGCCAGCAGCTCCCGGGGGAGGGGTGGCTACACCTTC.